The 23 T cell receptor beta chains given below trace back to one sample, sequenced in a study of blood T cell repertoires in COVID-19. Only in-frame clones appear in the TCRdb table, and some are missing; sequencing was by immunoSEQ multiplex PCR. The sample lists approximately 80,000 clones; 70% to 85% were seen once. The sample comprised peripheral blood. The source is a woman aged 80 or over with COVID-19, enrolled during active disease.

This chain connects TRBV28 to TRBJ1-2; the D is unclear. The V end lost 5 bases, the J end lost 2 bases, and 12 bases lay between the germline ends. The germline CDR1 and CDR2 sequences are MDHEN and SYDVKM. The CDR3 loop spans 14 amino acids. CDR3 amino acids: CASSIPGGNYGYTF. CDR3 bases: TGTGCCAGCAGTATTCCGGGAGGGAACTATGGCTACACCTTC.

This clone showed up just a few times. CDR3 sequence (DNA): TGTGCCAGCAGCACACAGGGGGGTGAGACCCAGTACTTC. It translates to CASSTQGGETQYF. The V and J genes are TRBV7-3 and TRBJ2-5; 8 bases map to TRBD1. The ends lost 5 bases at V and 5 bases at J; junction bases unmatched: 4. Germline V gives CDR1 SGHTA, CDR2 FQGTGA. The CDR3 loop spans 13 amino acids.

The chain recombines TRBV19 with TRBJ2-3; 7 nucleotides align to TRBD1. The CDR3 runs 15 residues. CDR1 LNHDA and CDR2 SQIVND come from the germline V gene (reference sequence). V lost 3 bases and J lost 2; bases outside the gene matches: 5. The CDR3 protein is CASSIDRVATDTQYF. CDR3 nucleotides: TGTGCCAGTAGTATTGACAGGGTGGCCACAGATACGCAGTATTTT. The entire variable domain, with the rest obtained from reference TRBV19 and TRBJ2-3, is as follows: DGGITQSPKYLFRKEGQNVTLSCEQNLNHDAMYWYRQDPGQGLRLIYYSQIVNDFQKGDIAEGYSVSREKKESFPLTVTSAQKNPTAFYLCASSIDRVATDTQYFGPGTRLTVL.

This sequence joins TRBV5-8 and TRBJ1-2; 9 nucleotides match TRBD1. Trimming removed 5 bases from V and 6 bases from J; junction bases left unmatched: 2. Germline V CDR1 and CDR2: SGHTS, YDEGEE. This CDR3 is built from 12 residues. CDR3 DNA: TGTGCCAGCAGTCGGGACAGGGATGGCTACACCTTC. It is translated as CASSRDRDGYTF.

The chain recombines TRBV19 with TRBJ1-5; possibly TRBD1 for D (6 bases). Germline V gene lookup returns CDR1 LNHDA and CDR2 SQIVND (reference sequence). Trimming removed 6 bases at V and 0 bases at J, with 12 bases between. The CDR3 contains 15 residues. CDR3 sequence (DNA): TGTGCCAGTAGGACACAGGGTTTTAGCAATCAGCCCCAGCATTTT. Translating gives CASRTQGFSNQPQHF.

The chain is built from TRBV4-2 and TRBJ2-1; the match to TRBD2 covers 7 bases. The CDR3 covers 16 residues. Looked up from germline, CDR1 is LGHNA and CDR2 is YNFKEQ. Trimming removed 3 bases from V and 3 bases from J; junction bases left unmatched: 8. The CDR3 DNA reads TGTGCCAGCAGCCACGGGGGGAGCGGGGTCTACAATGAGCAGTTCTTC. Translation: CASSHGGSGVYNEQFF.

This clone was found once. The rearrangement links TRBV7-2 to TRBJ2-7; D gene uncertain. Germline V CDR1 and CDR2: SGHTA, FQGNSA. The CDR3 consists of 13 residues. The V and J ends lost 2 bases and 3 bases respectively, with 8 bases between them. Here the CDR3 reads CASSLSYVYEQYF. The CDR3 DNA sequence: TGTGCCAGCAGCTTATCCTATGTCTACGAGCAGTACTTC.

The V gene is TRBV3-1 (or the pseudogene TRBV3-2), the J gene TRBJ2-7; the D gene is possibly TRBD1 (6 bases). Trimming took 1 base from V and 6 from J, leaving 13 bases between them. Germline V gene sequence: CDR1 LGHDT, CDR2 YNNKEL (reference sequence). The CDR3 is 14 residues long. CDR3 residues: CASSQVRGGREQYF. The CDR3 coding sequence is TGTGCCAGCAGCCAAGTACGAGGGGGACGCGAGCAGTACTTC.

The rearrangement joins TRBV7-3 to TRBJ1-1, with unresolved D. The CDR3 runs to 15 residues. Germline-derived CDR1 and CDR2 are SGHTA and FQGTGA. Trimming pared 1 base from V and 1 base from J, leaving 10 bases between. The CDR3 DNA is TGTGCCAGCAGCTTAATGGCAGGCCAGAACACTGAAGCTTTCTTT. This translates into CASSLMAGQNTEAFF. Based on the CDR3 plus reference TRBV7-3 and TRBJ1-1, the full variable domain is GAGVSQTPSNKVTEKGKYVELRCDPISGHTALYWYRQSLGQGPEFLIYFQGTGAADDSGLPNDRFFAVRPEGSVSTLKIQRTERGDSAVYLCASSLMAGQNTEAFFGQGTRLTVV.

J is TRBJ1-2 and V is TRBV27, with TRBD1 matching over 8 bases. The CDR3 length is 14 residues. Trimming cost V 5 bases and J 5 bases; bases outside gene matches: 7. From germline, CDR1 is MNHEY and CDR2 SMNVEV (reference sequence). Written as DNA, the CDR3 is TGTGCCAGCAGTCAAGCAGGGGGCCCGTATGGCTACACCTTC. Its protein is CASSQAGGPYGYTF.

About this clone: Compared with germline, one end of the junction differs, possibly owing to a read error. This sequence joins TRBV12-3 or TRBV12-4 and TRBJ1-1; 7 bases align to TRBD1. The CDR3 extends over 10 amino acids. The CDR3 sequence is CASRQQGTIF. In DNA, the CDR3 is TGTGCCAGCAGACAACAGGGGACAATCTTT.

This chain links TRBV3-1 (or the pseudogene TRBV3-2) with TRBJ1-1; 7 bases line up with TRBD1. Germline trimming cut 4 bases from V and 6 bases from J; bases unmatched to any gene: 8. Germline V lookup: CDR1 LGHDT, CDR2 YNNKEL (reference sequence). The CDR3 is 14 residues long. The CDR3 bases are TGTGCCAGCAGCCTGGTGGAGGGGGCCGCTGAAGCTTTCTTT. Its protein is CASSLVEGAAEAFF.

J is TRBJ1-2 and V is TRBV10-3; possible D gene TRBD1, 5 bases. Trimming removed 11 bases at V and 0 bases at J, with 22 bases between. Germline CDR1 is ENHRY and CDR2 is SYGVKD. The CDR3 loop spans 16 amino acids. This chain's CDR3 is CAAGARAGQTNYGYTF. DNA of the CDR3: TGTGCCGCAGGTGCCCGGGCAGGGCAAACTAACTATGGCTACACCTTC.

This chain uses TRBV6-6 with TRBJ2-7; D not certain. CDR1 and CDR2 (germline): MNHNY, SVGAGI (reference sequence). Deletions cut 4 bases from V and 2 bases from J, with 3 bases between. The CDR3 length is 11 residues. The CDR3 region is CASSLTYEQYF. The CDR3 DNA sequence: TGTGCCAGCAGTTTAACCTACGAGCAGTACTTC.

The sample holds a few counts of this clone. The V gene is TRBV19, the J gene TRBJ2-3, with TRBD2 matching 11 bases. The V and J ends lost 4 bases and 0 bases, in that order; junction bases with no gene match: 0. In germline, CDR1 is LNHDA, CDR2 SQIVND (reference sequence). CDR3 size: 15 residues. The CDR3 DNA follows: TGTGCCAGTAGTAGACTAGCGGGGAGCACAGATACGCAGTATTTT. Protein: CASSRLAGSTDTQYF.

The chain has TRBV28 and TRBJ2-2; TRBD2 might be the D (6 bases). In germline, CDR1 is MDHEN, CDR2 SYDVKM. The CDR3 sequence is 15 residues long. The V and J ends lost 5 bases and 2 bases respectively, with 12 bases between them. The CDR3 bases are TGTGCCAGCAGTCCAGGGAGGCTAAACACCGGGGAGCTGTTTTTT. Its translation: CASSPGRLNTGELFF.

This CDR3 reads CASSTQKVSYNSPLHF. The CDR3 DNA is TGTGCCAGCAGCACCCAGAAAGTCTCCTATAATTCACCCCTCCACTTT. The chain combines TRBV7-2 with TRBJ1-6; D remains ambiguous. This CDR3 contains 16 residues. From germline, CDR1 is SGHTA and CDR2 FQGNSA. Trimming removed 5 bases from V and 0 bases from J, with 11 bases in between.

There are many counts of this clone. This chain uses TRBV24-1 with TRBJ2-7; 7 bases are shared with TRBD1. Germline V lookup: CDR1 KGHDR, CDR2 SFDVKD. This CDR3 contains 13 residues. V lost 6 bases to trimming and J lost 3 bases; unmatched junction nucleotides: 4. The CDR3 bases are TGTGCCACCAGTAGGACAGGTTACTACGAGCAGTACTTC. It yields the protein CATSRTGYYEQYF.

The chain employs TRBV7-2 and TRBJ2-2; 7 bases agree with TRBD1. Germline V lookup: CDR1 SGHTA, CDR2 FQGNSA. This CDR3 is 16 amino acids long. Trimming removed 1 base from V and 2 bases from J; junction bases left unmatched: 4. The CDR3 bases are TGTGCCAGCAGCTTAGGGACAGGCCCCAACACCGGGGAGCTGTTTTTT. Its translation: CASSLGTGPNTGELFF.

V and J are TRBV5-1 and TRBJ1-5; 8 bases map to TRBD1. CDR3 size: 15 residues. V dropped 0 bases and J dropped 6; count of bases not matched to a gene: 5. CDR1 is SGHRS and CDR2 is YFSETQ in the germline V gene. The CDR3 is CASSLEAGGTQPQHF. CDR3 DNA: TGCGCCAGCAGCTTGGAGGCAGGGGGCACTCAGCCCCAGCATTTT.

CDR3 bases: TGCAGTGCTAGTGACCCTACCTCGGGCGAGCAGTACTTC. It yields the protein CSASDPTSGEQYF. The chain has TRBV20-1 and TRBJ2-7; D is uncertain. Looked up from germline, CDR1 is DFQATT and CDR2 is SNEGSKA (reference sequence). The CDR3 is made up of 13 amino acids. V shed 3 bases and J shed 6 bases, with 15 bases lying between them.

This chain links TRBV18 with TRBJ2-3, with 11 bases that match TRBD2. The CDR3 loop spans 15 amino acids. The germline CDR1 and CDR2 sequences are KGHSH and LQKENI. Germline trimming cut 2 bases from V and 5 bases from J; bases unmatched to any gene: 3. The CDR3 here is CASSPGTSGLDTQYF. The CDR3 bases are TGTGCCAGCTCACCAGGGACTAGCGGCCTAGATACGCAGTATTTT. The full variable domain, completed using reference TRBV18 and TRBJ2-3, is NAGVMQNPRHLVRRRGQEARLRCSPMKGHSHVYWYRQLPEEGLKFMVYLQKENIIDESGMPKERFSAEFPKEGPSILRIQQVVRGDSAAYFCASSPGTSGLDTQYFGPGTRLTVL.

The V and J genes are TRBV27 and TRBJ2-2, with 7 bases that match TRBD1. V was clipped by 3 bases and J by 1 base; unmatched bases: 5. Germline CDR1 and CDR2: MNHEY and SMNVEV (reference sequence). The CDR3 is made up of 16 amino acids. The CDR3 bases are TGTGCCAGCAGTTTCGGGACAGCGCAGAACACCGGGGAGCTGTTTTTT. This gives the protein CASSFGTAQNTGELFF.